One and the same sample provided the 19 T cell receptor beta chains below, sequenced in a study of T cell changes during pregnancy in multiple sclerosis. Here immunoSEQ multiplex PCR was the method, and the copy in TCRdb shows in-frame clones only, minus some. The sample has fewer than 45,000 clones; 92% are singletons. The material was CD4+ T cells from peripheral blood mononuclear cells, obtained in the first trimester of pregnancy. The receptor set was obtained from a female donor with multiple sclerosis, enrolled in a pregnancy study.

V usage is TRBV7-2 and J usage is TRBJ1-2, with TRBD1 matching over 9 bases. Germline CDR1 and CDR2: SGHTA and FQGNSA. This CDR3 contains 14 residues. V lost 2 bases, J lost 6 bases, and 4 bases stayed unmatched. The CDR3, as DNA: TGTGCCAGCAGCTTACCACAGGGGGCGGATGGCTACACCTTC. Protein product: CASSLPQGADGYTF.

The table lists this clone with a count of one. This chain links TRBV5-1 with TRBJ2-2, with 11 bases lining up with TRBD2. The CDR3 consists of 16 residues. The J segment lost 4 bases and the V segment lost 4 bases, leaving 6 bases of the junction unmatched. From germline, CDR1 is SGHRS and CDR2 YFSETQ. The CDR3 protein is CASSVAGGPGTGELFF. In DNA form, the CDR3 reads TGCGCCAGCAGCGTAGCGGGAGGGCCGGGCACCGGGGAGCTGTTTTTT.

The V and J genes are TRBV7-2 and TRBJ1-2; 11 positions agree with TRBD1. Germline loops: CDR1 SGHTA, CDR2 FQGNSA. This CDR3 is 16 amino acids long. J was trimmed by 4 bases and V by 1 base; bases with no gene match: 5. The CDR3 region has the DNA TGTGCCAGCAGCTTAGGTCGGGACAGGGGGTTCTATGGCTACACCTTC. Encoded protein: CASSLGRDRGFYGYTF.

J is TRBJ1-4 and V is TRBV5-4, with D possibly being TRBD1 (6 bases). The CDR3 loop spans 15 amino acids. The V end was cut by 0 bases, the J end by 0 bases, with 6 bases between. CDR1 and CDR2 (germline): SGHNT, YYREEE (reference sequence). The CDR3 protein is CASSLGQATNEKLFF. The CDR3 DNA reads as TGTGCCAGCAGCTTGGGACAGGCAACTAATGAAAAACTGTTTTTT.

The chain links TRBV4-2 to TRBJ1-1; TRBD1 aligns across 7 bases. CDR3 length: 15 amino acids. Germline V gives CDR1 LGHNA, CDR2 YNFKEQ. Trimming removed 4 bases from V and 6 bases from J; junction bases left unmatched: 11. Here the CDR3 DNA reads TGTGCCAGCAGCCCACCGGGACAGTTTGCTTCTGAAGCTTTCTTT. Translated: CASSPPGQFASEAFF.

The chain employs TRBV28 and TRBJ1-5, with TRBD1 matching 7 bases. The CDR3 spans 13 residues. V lost 6 bases, J lost 6 bases, and 5 bases stayed unmatched. Germline-derived CDR1 and CDR2 are MDHEN and SYDVKM. The DNA of the CDR3 is TGTGCCAGCAGACCGACAGGGTTTCAGCCCCAGCATTTT. It yields the protein CASRPTGFQPQHF.

The V call is TRBV7-2, the J call TRBJ2-7, with 15 nucleotides matching TRBD2. The CDR3 spans 17 residues. Germline V gene lookup returns CDR1 SGHTA and CDR2 FQGNSA. V lost 5 bases to trimming and J lost 4 bases; unmatched junction nucleotides: 9. CDR3 sequence reads: CASSVGLAGGPRYEQYF. CDR3 coding DNA: TGTGCCAGCAGCGTAGGACTAGCGGGAGGGCCAAGATACGAGCAGTACTTC.

This clone came up once. The chain carries TRBV5-1 and TRBJ2-7, with 8 bases fitting TRBD2. This CDR3 is built from 14 residues. With 5 bases clipped from V and 4 bases from J, the junction kept 8 bases outside the gene matches. The germline V gene encodes CDR1 SGHRS and CDR2 YFSETQ. The CDR3 DNA follows: TGCGCCAGCAGTTCCACTAGCGGTGGATACGAGCAGTACTTC. Its translation: CASSSTSGGYEQYF.

CDR3 amino acids: CASSQAQGLTYNEQFF. As DNA, the CDR3 is TGTGCCAGCAGCCAAGCCCAGGGACTAACGTACAATGAGCAGTTCTTC. The rearrangement uses TRBV14 and TRBJ2-1, with 7 bases aligning to TRBD2. Germline V gene lookup returns CDR1 SGHDN and CDR2 FVKESK. The trim removed 1 base at V and 4 bases at J, leaving 7 bases unmatched. The CDR3 runs 16 residues. The complete variable domain, with remaining parts taken from reference TRBV14 and TRBJ2-1, reads EAGVTQFPSHSVIEKGQTVTLRCDPISGHDNLYWYRRVMGKEIKFLLHFVKESKQDESGMPNNRFLAERTGGTYSTLKVQPAELEDSGVYFCASSQAQGLTYNEQFFGPGTRLTVL.

This chain connects TRBV2 to TRBJ2-5; the match to TRBD1 covers 8 bases. Germline CDR1 is SNHLY and CDR2 is FYNNEI. The junction had 4 bases not matched to a gene; V was cut back by 6 bases and J by 4 bases. CDR3 size: 13 residues. CDR3 protein: CASRRDRRETQYF. The CDR3 DNA is TGTGCCAGCAGAAGGGACAGGCGAGAGACCCAGTACTTC.

This sequence joins TRBV6-5 and TRBJ2-5; 7 bases align to TRBD2. CDR1 MNHEY and CDR2 SVGAGI come from the germline V gene. The CDR3 is made up of 14 amino acids. The junction had 6 bases not matched to a gene; V was cut back by 5 bases and J by 3 bases. The CDR3 sequence is CASSQQRGKETQYF. The CDR3 nucleotides are TGTGCCAGCAGTCAGCAGCGGGGAAAAGAGACCCAGTACTTC.

This rearrangement joins TRBV18 to TRBJ1-2; perhaps TRBD1 as D (6 bases). This CDR3 comprises 14 residues. Germline V CDR1 and CDR2: KGHSH, LQKENI. V was trimmed by 4 bases and J by 4 bases, leaving 13 bases between them. CDR3 protein: CASSQRGAVYGYTF. The CDR3 DNA reads as TGTGCCAGCTCACAGCGGGGGGCCGTCTATGGCTACACCTTC. Drawing the rest from reference TRBV18 and TRBJ1-2, the complete variable domain is NAGVMQNPRHLVRRRGQEARLRCSPMKGHSHVYWYRQLPEEGLKFMVYLQKENIIDESGMPKERFSAEFPKEGPSILRIQQVVRGDSAAYFCASSQRGAVYGYTFGSGTRLTVV.

The genes are TRBV6-5 and TRBJ1-1, with TRBD1 as a possible D gene (5 bases). This CDR3 is built from 12 residues. Deletions cut 6 bases from V and 8 bases from J, with 13 bases between. Germline V gene sequence: CDR1 MNHEY, CDR2 SVGAGI. The CDR3 reads CASSRPSGEAFF. The CDR3 DNA reads as TGTGCCAGCAGCCGGCCATCAGGGGAAGCTTTCTTT.

The chain employs TRBV15 and TRBJ1-1; TRBD1 matches 7 bases. V shed 3 bases and J 5 bases; nucleotides not matched to a gene: 3. In germline, CDR1 is LNHNV, CDR2 YYDKDF (reference sequence). This CDR3 has 13 residues. CDR3 bases: TGTGCCACCAGCAGGAGGGGGCAAACTGAAGCTTTCTTT. Protein: CATSRRGQTEAFF.

The chain has TRBV15 and TRBJ2-6; 9 bases align to TRBD1. The J segment lost 3 bases and the V segment lost 2 bases, leaving 5 bases of the junction unmatched. This CDR3 is 17 amino acids long. Germline V CDR1 and CDR2: LNHNV, YYDKDF (reference sequence). The CDR3 here is CATSRLDRGFGANVLTF. The CDR3 DNA reads as TGTGCCACCAGCAGATTGGACAGGGGATTTGGGGCCAACGTCCTGACTTTC.

V usage is TRBV29-1 and J usage is TRBJ1-1; no definite D call. There are 12 residues in the CDR3. Per germline, CDR1 SQVTM and CDR2 ANQGSEA. Trimming pared 4 bases from V and 0 bases from J, leaving 6 bases between. The CDR3 nucleotides are TGCAGCGTTGGACAATTGAACACTGAAGCTTTCTTT. Translation: CSVGQLNTEAFF.

CDR3 sequence reads: CATDRDSNYGYTF. DNA of the CDR3: TGTGCCACCGATCGCGACAGCAACTATGGCTACACCTTC. This chain uses TRBV6-1 with TRBJ1-2, with D perhaps matching TRBD1 (5 bases). V dropped 10 bases and J dropped 2 bases, with 14 bases sitting between them. This CDR3 is 13 amino acids long. Per the germline V gene, CDR1 is MNHNS and CDR2 is SASEGT.

The V and J genes are TRBV19 and TRBJ1-1; D perhaps matches TRBD1 (6 bases). This CDR3 has 14 amino acids. Germline V gene sequence: CDR1 LNHDA, CDR2 SQIVND (reference sequence). Trimming removed 6 bases from V and 1 base from J, with 12 bases in between. The CDR3 loop is CASRKQGWNTEAFF. The DNA for the CDR3 is TGTGCCAGTAGGAAACAGGGATGGAACACTGAAGCTTTCTTT.

The gene calls are TRBV18 and TRBJ1-5; 10 bases are a match to TRBD1. The CDR3 sequence is 16 residues long. With V trimmed by 4 bases and J by 2 bases, 5 bases remained unmatched. CDR1 and CDR2 from the germline V gene are KGHSH and LQKENI. The CDR3 reads CASSRTGGLGNQPQHF. As DNA, the CDR3 is TGTGCCAGCTCACGGACAGGGGGACTAGGCAATCAGCCCCAGCATTTT.